Each of the 30 T cell receptor beta chains below was sequenced from the same sample in a study of neoadjuvant anti-PD-1 for oral cavity cancer (dated by TCRdb to about 2021). Library preparation was by the immunoSEQ multiplex PCR assay. This is the immuneACCESS table as TCRdb keeps it, with only in-frame sequences that have V and J called. A part of the clones is gone; compared with another copy, unresolved V genes explain less than half, and the rest is unexplained. For this sample there are 37,000 or so clones; 35% to 45% appear just once. About a sixth of the sample goes to the ten largest clones. In light of the paper, this sample's time point label describes: after neoadjuvant nivolumab, at surgical resection. The sequencing used tumor tissue, collected after nivolumab (anti-PD-1) treatment. Source of these receptors: a person between 35 and 79 years old with oral cavity squamous cell carcinoma.

The chain combines TRBV6-1 with TRBJ2-7; D not resolved. The CDR3 loop spans 12 amino acids. The V end lost 8 bases, the J end lost 1 base, and 9 bases lay between the germline ends. Germline loops: CDR1 MNHNS, CDR2 SASEGT. The CDR3: CASGYTSYEQYF. CDR3 DNA sequence: TGTGCCAGCGGGTATACATCCTACGAGCAGTACTTC.

This clone has only a few counts. The gene calls are TRBV14 and TRBJ2-3; 11 positions agree with TRBD2. Trimming removed 0 bases from V and 5 bases from J; junction bases left unmatched: 4. CDR1 and CDR2 from the germline V gene are SGHDN and FVKESK. The CDR3 sequence is 16 residues long. The CDR3 protein is CASSQDRLAGGDTQYF. The CDR3 DNA reads TGTGCCAGCAGCCAAGATAGGCTAGCGGGGGGAGATACGCAGTATTTT.

This sequence joins TRBV28 and TRBJ1-5; D may be TRBD1 (5 bases). The germline V gene encodes CDR1 MDHEN and CDR2 SYDVKM. This CDR3 spans 15 amino acids. V shed 7 bases and J shed 1 base, with 14 bases lying between them. The CDR3 nucleotides read TGTGCCAGCACTGTAATTCAGGGAAGCAATCAGCCCCAGCATTTT. Its protein is CASTVIQGSNQPQHF.

This clone is medium-sized. This sample includes further DNA sequences coding for the same CDR3. The V and J genes are TRBV2 and TRBJ2-7; D not certain. Trimming removed 6 bases at V and 3 bases at J, with 18 bases between. Germline assignment: CDR1 SNHLY and CDR2 FYNNEI. The CDR3 has 15 residues. The DNA of the CDR3 is TGTGCCAGCAGCGCTAGTTTTTCCCGTCACTACGAGCAGTACTTC. It codes for CASSASFSRHYEQYF.

The gene calls are TRBV6-1 and TRBJ1-2; D remains ambiguous. The CDR3 extends over 14 amino acids. The V end lost 4 bases, the J end lost 8 bases, and 17 bases lay between the germline ends. Germline assignment: CDR1 MNHNS and CDR2 SASEGT. The CDR3 sequence is CASSAAFQRAGYTF. DNA of the CDR3: TGTGCCAGCAGTGCCGCATTCCAGAGGGCCGGCTACACCTTC.

V usage is TRBV7-3 and J usage is TRBJ1-2, with 8 nucleotides matching TRBD1. With V trimmed by 6 bases and J by 7 bases, 7 bases remained unmatched. This CDR3 region has 13 residues. Germline CDR1 is SGHTA and CDR2 is FQGTGA. The CDR3 protein is CASSLQGALGYTF. As DNA, the CDR3 is TGTGCCAGCAGTCTTCAGGGGGCTCTTGGCTACACCTTC.

The chain uses TRBV14 and TRBJ2-3, with 10 positions matching TRBD1. The CDR3 runs to 16 residues. V shed 2 bases and J 4 bases; nucleotides not matched to a gene: 6. CDR1 SGHDN and CDR2 FVKESK come from the germline V gene. The CDR3 region is CASSQLDRGPADTQYF. CDR3 nucleotides: TGTGCCAGCAGCCAACTCGACAGGGGGCCGGCAGATACGCAGTATTTT.

There are many counts of this clone. The gene calls are TRBV2 and TRBJ1-5; D might be TRBD1 (6 bases). The CDR3 is 14 amino acids. V lost 3 bases, J lost 6 bases, and 12 bases lay in between. The germline gives CDR1 SNHLY, CDR2 FYNNEI. The CDR3 nucleotides read TGTGCCAGCAGTGATTCCGGGGGCGGTCAGCCCCAGCATTTT. It encodes CASSDSGGGQPQHF.

This clone was seen only a few times. The V call is TRBV7-2, the J call TRBJ1-5; TRBD1 is a possible D gene (5 bases). Trimming shortened V by 3 bases and J by 6 bases, and 9 bases separated the two germline ends. From germline, CDR1 is SGHTA and CDR2 FQGNSA. CDR3 length equals 13 residues. CDR3 sequence (DNA): TGTGCCAGCAGCTTCGGGGGGTCTCAGCCCCAGCATTTT. Its translation is CASSFGGSQPQHF.

The rearrangement joins TRBV4-1 to TRBJ1-6; possible D gene TRBD1, 5 bases. Trimming removed 4 bases at V and 8 bases at J, with 15 bases between. The CDR3 covers 15 residues. The germline gives CDR1 MGHRA, CDR2 YSYEKL. CDR3 nucleotide sequence: TGCGCCAGCAGCCCTGTCGAGGGGCGCGATTCACCCCTCCACTTT. Its protein product is CASSPVEGRDSPLHF.

This clone was seen a handful of times. The V and J genes are TRBV10-1 and TRBJ2-7; D is possibly TRBD1 (6 bases). V lost 2 bases to trimming and J lost 9 bases, with 14 bases between them. The CDR3 runs 13 residues. Germline CDR1 and CDR2: WNHNN and SYGVQD (reference sequence). The CDR3 nucleotides read TGCGCCAGCAGTGAGGGGGACAAACATGGGCAGTACTTC. It codes for CASSEGDKHGQYF.

This clone was counted many times. This chain links TRBV19 with TRBJ2-3; 11 positions match TRBD2. This CDR3 is built from 20 residues. Germline CDR1 LNHDA, CDR2 SQIVND (reference sequence). V shed 2 bases, J shed 0 bases, and the junction held 13 bases outside the gene matches. The CDR3: CASSIRLAGGFATSTDTQYF. In DNA form, the CDR3 reads TGTGCCAGTAGTATAAGGCTAGCGGGAGGATTCGCGACTAGCACAGATACGCAGTATTTT.

This clone has a handful of counts. This chain links TRBV19 with TRBJ1-2, with D unclear. Per the germline V gene, CDR1 is LNHDA and CDR2 is SQIVND (reference sequence). V dropped 8 bases and J dropped 7 bases, with 14 bases sitting between them. The CDR3 is 12 residues long. This CDR3 reads CASWARRGGYTF. The CDR3 DNA is TGTGCCAGTTGGGCCAGACGGGGTGGCTACACCTTC.

This clone was found a few times. This chain links TRBV5-1 with TRBJ1-1; 8 bases are shared with TRBD1. The ends lost 4 bases at V and 4 bases at J; junction bases unmatched: 6. The CDR3 contains 14 residues. Germline V gene data show CDR1 as SGHRS and CDR2 as YFSETQ. In DNA, the CDR3 is TGCGCCAGCAGCCTCCGGACAGGGCCCACTGAAGCTTTCTTT. Amino acid sequence: CASSLRTGPTEAFF. The full variable domain, rest sourced from reference TRBV5-1 and TRBJ1-1, is KAGVTQTPRYLIKTRGQQVTLSCSPISGHRSVSWYQQTPGQGLQFLFEYFSETQRNKGNFPGRFSGRQFSNSRSEMNVSTLELGDSALYLCASSLRTGPTEAFFGQGTRLTVV.

V is TRBV10-2 and J is TRBJ2-5; the D gene is possibly TRBD2 (5 bases). Trimming took 8 bases from V and 4 from J, leaving 11 bases between them. There are 12 residues in the CDR3. Germline CDR1 WSHSY, CDR2 SAAADI. CDR3 nucleotides: TGCGCCAGCGGAGGACGGAGAGAGACCCAGTACTTC. Its protein product is CASGGRRETQYF.

The sample holds a few counts of this clone. The rearrangement uses TRBV4-2 and TRBJ2-3; the match to TRBD2 covers 16 bases. V was clipped by 4 bases and J by 5 bases; unmatched bases: 9. CDR1 is LGHNA and CDR2 is YNFKEQ in the germline V gene. The CDR3 runs 18 residues. The CDR3 reads CASSRFGTSGREGDTQYF. CDR3 bases: TGTGCCAGCAGCCGATTCGGGACTAGCGGGAGGGAAGGAGATACGCAGTATTTT.

This clone came up a few times. The chain employs TRBV5-1 and TRBJ2-7; 7 nucleotides line up with TRBD1. This CDR3 is 15 amino acids long. Germline V CDR1 and CDR2: SGHRS, YFSETQ. V gave up 0 bases and J gave up 7 bases; unmatched junction bases: 10. This CDR3 reads CASSLAATGNREQYF. The CDR3 bases are TGCGCCAGCAGCTTGGCGGCGACAGGGAATCGGGAGCAGTACTTC.

V usage is TRBV11-3 and J usage is TRBJ2-1; the D gene could be TRBD1 or TRBD2 (5 bases each). The V gene lost 2 bases and the J gene lost 7 bases, with 12 bases spanning the gap. This CDR3 is 14 amino acids long. Germline CDR1 reads SGHNT; CDR2 reads YENEEA. CDR3 in amino acids: CASSLSGTWNEQFF. The CDR3 DNA reads TGTGCCAGCAGCTTATCGGGGACGTGGAATGAGCAGTTCTTC.

The V gene is TRBV4-1, the J gene TRBJ1-2; D possibly corresponds to TRBD1 (6 bases). This CDR3 contains 17 residues. The germline V gene has CDR1 MGHRA and CDR2 YSYEKL. V lost 0 bases to trimming and J lost 1 base, with 15 bases between them. The CDR3 sequence is CASSQEAQGSLNYGYTF. CDR3 sequence (DNA): TGCGCCAGCAGCCAAGAAGCCCAGGGGTCTCTTAACTATGGCTACACCTTC.

This clone was detected only a few times. The chain combines TRBV5-1 with TRBJ1-1, with 9 bases lining up with TRBD1. Germline V gene data show CDR1 as SGHRS and CDR2 as YFSETQ. The CDR3 runs to 14 residues. V was clipped by 4 bases and J by 7 bases; unmatched bases: 8. CDR3 amino acids: CASSGKDRGVEAFF. The CDR3, as DNA: TGCGCCAGCAGCGGGAAGGACAGGGGAGTTGAAGCTTTCTTT.

The V call is TRBV6-5, the J call TRBJ2-7; possibly TRBD1 for D (7 bases). V lost 0 bases and J 3 bases, leaving 12 bases between the germline ends. Germline V CDR1 and CDR2: MNHEY, SVGAGI. The CDR3 contains 15 residues. The CDR3 DNA reads TGTGCCAGCAGTTACTCGGGCCAGGGGGGCTACGAGCAGTACTTC. This sequence encodes CASSYSGQGGYEQYF.

The sample holds a few counts of this clone. This chain connects TRBV6-5 to TRBJ2-7; TRBD1 is a possible D gene (6 bases). Germline V gene sequence: CDR1 MNHEY, CDR2 SVGAGI. V was shortened by 0 bases and J by 4 bases, with 13 bases between the two germline ends. CDR3 length equals 15 residues. This CDR3 is CASSYSARGVYEQYF. CDR3 DNA: TGTGCCAGCAGTTACTCGGCCAGGGGAGTATACGAGCAGTACTTC.

This chain uses TRBV5-1 with TRBJ2-3; weak D call: TRBD1 (6 bases). Trimming pared 4 bases from V and 2 bases from J, leaving 17 bases between. The CDR3 consists of 16 residues. The germline gives CDR1 SGHRS, CDR2 YFSETQ. Here the CDR3 reads CASSPTGWRSTDTQYF. The CDR3 nucleotides are TGCGCCAGCAGCCCCACAGGGTGGAGGTCCACAGATACGCAGTATTTT.

This chain links TRBV18 with TRBJ2-1; D not resolved. Trimming shortened V by 1 base and J by 4 bases, and 5 bases separated the two germline ends. The V gene's germline CDR1 is KGHSH and CDR2 LQKENI. This CDR3 region has 13 residues. The DNA of the CDR3 is TGTGCCAGCTCACCACAGACATACAATGAGCAGTTCTTC. As protein: CASSPQTYNEQFF.

The V and J genes are TRBV18 and TRBJ2-5; 9 nucleotides agree with TRBD1. V was clipped by 0 bases and J by 4 bases; unmatched bases: 9. Germline-derived CDR1 and CDR2 are KGHSH and LQKENI. This CDR3 comprises 17 residues. CDR3 coding DNA: TGTGCCAGCTCACCACCGACAGGGGGTAGTACGGGAGAGACCCAGTACTTC. Translating gives CASSPPTGGSTGETQYF.

This clone was detected a few times. V gene TRBV30 combines with J gene TRBJ2-7; 7 positions agree with TRBD1. Germline lookup yields CDR1 GTSNPN and CDR2 SVGIG (reference sequence). J gave up 2 bases and V 2 bases, and 9 bases lay outside the gene matches. The CDR3 sequence is 15 residues long. The CDR3 protein is CAWSLPDRRAYEQYF. The CDR3 DNA sequence: TGTGCCTGGAGTTTACCGGACAGGAGAGCCTACGAGCAGTACTTC.

This clone was seen only a few times. This chain links TRBV7-9 with TRBJ2-5; the D is unclear. V lost 3 bases and J 5 bases, leaving 10 bases between the germline ends. Germline V CDR1 and CDR2: SEHNR, FQNEAQ (reference sequence). The CDR3 totals 13 residues. The CDR3 bases are TGTGCCAGCAGCTTGCAAGGGCGCGAGACCCAGTACTTC. Translation: CASSLQGRETQYF.

This clone has only one observation. The CDR3: CASSLQRQNKETQYF. CDR3 DNA: TGTGCCAGCAGCCTACAGCGACAGAATAAAGAGACCCAGTACTTC. The chain joins TRBV5-4 to TRBJ2-5; D perhaps matches TRBD1 (5 bases). Trimming cost V 4 bases and J 3 bases, with 16 bases left between them. The CDR3 is 15 amino acids. Germline V gene data show CDR1 as SGHNT and CDR2 as YYREEE (reference sequence).

This chain connects TRBV7-9 to TRBJ1-6, with no clear D. In germline, CDR1 is SEHNR, CDR2 FQNEAQ (reference sequence). The CDR3 is made up of 14 amino acids. Between the trimmed V and J ends, which lost 1 base and 7 bases, there was a span of 8 bases. CDR3 sequence reads: CASSLEGSNSPLHF. CDR3 in DNA: TGTGCCAGCAGCTTAGAGGGTAGCAATTCACCCCTCCACTTT.

This clone was counted only a few times. The chain uses TRBV6-1 and TRBJ2-3; TRBD2 agrees at 11 bases. In germline, CDR1 is MNHNS, CDR2 SASEGT. The CDR3 is made up of 14 amino acids. With 10 bases clipped from V and 4 bases from J, the junction kept 7 bases outside the gene matches. CDR3 coding DNA: TGTGCCATTACTAGCGGGGGCCACCCAGATACGCAGTATTTT. It codes for CAITSGGHPDTQYF.